This note documents a single T cell receptor beta chain sequence. Antigen: not known. The sample belongs to a study of shared clonotypes between healthy human individuals. Study-level background: There were three CD4 naive, three CD4 memory, two CD8 naive and one CD8 memory plates per donor.

Researchers partitioned CD4+ cells into CD45RA+ naive and CD45RA-negative memory subsets. Findings and limits, study-wide: Rarefaction curves obtained for sorted subsets showed sequencing incomplete despite large depth.

Some clones are missing from TCRdb's copy, which holds only in-frame ones; the method was immunoSEQ multiplex PCR. In the table there are about 2.3 million clones, 80% to 95% of which are singletons. The source of this sequence is a man aged 18 to 29 in good health. Some clones in this sample may be carry-over from other donors' samples. Sequenced sample: naive CD4+ T cells from PBMCs. This sample's subset: CD45RA+ positively selected.

The CDR3 loop reads CSATGVYEQYF. The CDR3 nucleotides read TGCAGTGCAACGGGAGTCTACGAGCAGTACTTC. The V gene is TRBV20-1, the J gene TRBJ2-7; D might be TRBD2 (6 bases). V shed 6 bases and J shed 3 bases, with 9 bases lying between them. Germline lookup yields CDR1 DFQATT and CDR2 SNEGSKA (reference sequence). The CDR3 is 11 residues long.